This T cell receptor (beta chain) was sequenced for a study of tumor and adjacent non-tumor tissue in lung cancer. Regarding the study as a whole: Normal lung showed higher cumulative top 100 clone frequency than tumor.

The library came from three nested PCR rounds adapted from ARM-PCR protocols. MiXCR, run by TCRdb on the multiplex PCR reads, gives a single entry per CDR3 protein. Of 65,000 to 95,000 distinct CDR3 sequences in the sample, 75% to 90% are singletons; the top ten hold about 14%. No cell sorting was done before RNA was extracted from the tissue. Turning to this clonotype: Its antigen is unknown.

The sequence was collected from a woman in her forties or fifties with non-small cell lung cancer. Material: lung tumor tissue.

The CDR3 protein is CTTEKGLAVDEQFF. The CDR3 DNA follows: TGTACCACCGAGAAGGGACTAGCGGTCGATGAGCAGTTCTTC. The chain has TRBV12-3 or TRBV12-4 and TRBJ2-1; 11 positions agree with TRBD2. The CDR3 runs to 14 residues.